The T cell receptor beta chain described here comes from a study of technical replicates of blood from four donors. The CDR3 loop spans 15 amino acids. The V gene end was trimmed by 6 bases and the J gene end by 5 bases; junction bases not matched to a gene: 6. From germline, CDR1 is LNHDA and CDR2 SQIVND (reference sequence). The method was immunoSEQ multiplex PCR; TCRdb's version includes in-frame clones alone and lacks a portion of them. The table lists more than 55,000 clones, approximately 90% of them singletons, with 4.7% in the top ten. The chain is built from TRBV19 and TRBJ1-6, with TRBD1 identical over 8 bases. Sequencing was done on a sample of PBMCs. This TCR came from a human donor in good health. Some clones in this sample may be carry-over from other donors' samples. The CDR3 DNA reads as TGTGCCAGTAGCGGCAGGGGGCTCGATAATTCACCCCTCCACTTT. This encodes CASSGRGLDNSPLHF.